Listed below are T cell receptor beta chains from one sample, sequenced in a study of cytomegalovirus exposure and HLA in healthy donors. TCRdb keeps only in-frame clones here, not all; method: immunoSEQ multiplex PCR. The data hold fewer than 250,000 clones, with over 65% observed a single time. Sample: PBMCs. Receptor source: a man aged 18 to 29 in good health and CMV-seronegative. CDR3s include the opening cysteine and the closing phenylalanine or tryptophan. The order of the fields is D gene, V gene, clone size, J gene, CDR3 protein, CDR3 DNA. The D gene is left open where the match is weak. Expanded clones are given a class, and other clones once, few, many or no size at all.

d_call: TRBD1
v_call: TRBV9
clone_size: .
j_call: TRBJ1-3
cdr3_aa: CASRGQISGNTIYF
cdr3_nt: TGTGCCAGCAGGGGACAGATCTCTGGAAACACCATATATTTT

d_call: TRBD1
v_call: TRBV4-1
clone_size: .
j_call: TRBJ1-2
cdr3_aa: CASSQVTGVGGYTF
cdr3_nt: TGCGCCAGCAGCCAAGTGACAGGGGTAGGGGGCTACACCTTC

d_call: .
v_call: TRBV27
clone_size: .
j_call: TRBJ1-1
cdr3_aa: CASSLSAGEDTEAFF
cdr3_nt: TGTGCCAGCAGTTTATCGGCAGGGGAAGACACTGAAGCTTTCTTT

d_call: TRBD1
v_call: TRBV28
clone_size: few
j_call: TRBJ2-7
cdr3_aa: CASKGAPYEQYF
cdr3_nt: TGTGCCAGCAAGGGGGCCCCCTACGAGCAGTACTTC

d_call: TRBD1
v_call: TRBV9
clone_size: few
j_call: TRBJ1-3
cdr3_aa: CASSLRTGGRNTIYF
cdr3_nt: TGTGCCAGCAGCCTTCGGACAGGGGGCCGAAACACCATATATTTT

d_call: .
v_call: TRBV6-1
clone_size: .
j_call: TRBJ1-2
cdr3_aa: CASRDTDTRSYGYTF
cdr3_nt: TGTGCCAGCAGGGATACGGACACCCGCTCTTATGGCTACACCTTC

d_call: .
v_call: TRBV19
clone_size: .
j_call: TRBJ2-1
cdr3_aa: CASTDQTSFSYNEQFF
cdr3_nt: TGTGCCAGTACCGATCAGACTAGTTTCTCCTACAATGAGCAGTTCTTC

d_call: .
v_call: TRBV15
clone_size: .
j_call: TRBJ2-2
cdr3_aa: CATSRDSQGNTGELFF
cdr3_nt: TGTGCCACCAGCAGAGATAGCCAGGGGAACACCGGGGAGCTGTTTTTT

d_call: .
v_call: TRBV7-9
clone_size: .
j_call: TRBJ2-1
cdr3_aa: CASSPFGGNEQFF
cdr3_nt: TGTGCCAGCAGCCCCTTCGGGGGCAATGAGCAGTTCTTC

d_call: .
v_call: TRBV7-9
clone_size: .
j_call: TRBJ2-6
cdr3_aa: CSSSLPVRAGANVLTF
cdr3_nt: TGTTCCAGCAGCCTCCCGGTTCGAGCTGGGGCCAACGTCCTGACTTTC

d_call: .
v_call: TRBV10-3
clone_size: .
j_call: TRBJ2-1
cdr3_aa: CAISGGPSRAPRNEQFF
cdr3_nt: TGTGCCATCAGTGGGGGGCCCAGCAGGGCCCCGAGGAATGAGCAGTTCTTC

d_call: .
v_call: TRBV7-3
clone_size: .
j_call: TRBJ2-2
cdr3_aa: CASSLGSVRNTGELFF
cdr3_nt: TGTGCCAGCAGCTTGGGTAGCGTCCGAAACACCGGGGAGCTGTTTTTT

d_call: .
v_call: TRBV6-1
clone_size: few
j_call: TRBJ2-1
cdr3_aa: CASSEQSYNEQFF
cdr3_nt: TGTGCCAGCAGTGAGCAGTCCTACAATGAGCAGTTCTTC

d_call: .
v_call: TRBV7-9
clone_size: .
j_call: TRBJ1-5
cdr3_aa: CSSSSDLTGGFQPQHF
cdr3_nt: TGTTCCAGCAGCTCGGATTTGACAGGAGGTTTTCAGCCCCAGCATTTT

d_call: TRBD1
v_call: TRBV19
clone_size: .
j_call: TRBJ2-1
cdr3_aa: CASNTRWGQGNNEQFF
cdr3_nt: TGTGCCAGTAACACTAGATGGGGACAGGGGAACAATGAGCAGTTCTTC

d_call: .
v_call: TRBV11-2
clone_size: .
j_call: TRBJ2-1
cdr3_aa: CASSLFEGPGRNEQFF
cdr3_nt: TGTGCCAGCAGCTTATTTGAGGGGCCCGGGAGAAATGAGCAGTTCTTC

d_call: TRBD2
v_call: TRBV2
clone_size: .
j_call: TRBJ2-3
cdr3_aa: CASSDDLTSETTDTQYF
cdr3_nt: TGTGCCAGCAGTGACGATCTGACTAGCGAGACCACAGATACGCAGTATTTT

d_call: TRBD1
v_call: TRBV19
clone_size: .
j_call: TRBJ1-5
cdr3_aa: CASKRDRGSPNQPQHF
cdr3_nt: TGTGCCAGTAAGCGGGACAGGGGTTCTCCTAATCAGCCCCAGCATTTT

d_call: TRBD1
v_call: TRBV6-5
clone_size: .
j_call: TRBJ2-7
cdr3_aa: CASSYATGPSYEQYF
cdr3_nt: TGTGCCAGCAGTTACGCGACAGGGCCCTCCTACGAGCAGTACTTC

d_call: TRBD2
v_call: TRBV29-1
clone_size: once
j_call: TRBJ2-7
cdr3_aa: CSVARGGGGYEQYF
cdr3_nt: TGCAGCGTTGCCCGGGGGGGCGGAGGGTACGAGCAGTACTTC

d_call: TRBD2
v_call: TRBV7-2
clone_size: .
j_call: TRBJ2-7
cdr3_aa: CASSLGRGRTYEQYF
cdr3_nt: TGTGCCAGCAGCTTAGGGCGCGGGAGGACCTACGAGCAGTACTTC

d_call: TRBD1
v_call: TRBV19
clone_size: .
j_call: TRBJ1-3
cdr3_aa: CASSRRLDRGGNTIYF
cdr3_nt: TGTGCCAGTAGTAGAAGGCTCGACAGGGGTGGAAACACCATATATTTT

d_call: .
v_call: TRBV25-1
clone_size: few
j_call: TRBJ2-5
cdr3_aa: CASSDGHGSRETQYF
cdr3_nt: TGTGCCAGCAGTGATGGACACGGGTCTCGGGAGACCCAGTACTTC

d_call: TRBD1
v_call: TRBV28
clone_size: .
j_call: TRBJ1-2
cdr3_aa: CASRWDSNYGYTF
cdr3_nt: TGTGCCAGCAGGTGGGACAGTAACTATGGCTACACCTTC

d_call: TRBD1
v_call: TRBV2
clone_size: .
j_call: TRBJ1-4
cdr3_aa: CASRDFPGQGRELFF
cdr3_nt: TGTGCCAGCAGGGATTTTCCGGGACAGGGGAGGGAACTGTTTTTT

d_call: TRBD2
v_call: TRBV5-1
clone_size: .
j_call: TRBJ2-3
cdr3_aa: CASSWAGVPEDTQYF
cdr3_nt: TGCGCCAGCAGCTGGGCGGGAGTGCCCGAAGATACGCAGTATTTT

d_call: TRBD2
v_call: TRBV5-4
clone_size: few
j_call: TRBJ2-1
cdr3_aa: CASALFSGSRNEQFF
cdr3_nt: TGTGCCAGCGCCCTCTTTAGCGGGAGTAGAAATGAGCAGTTCTTC

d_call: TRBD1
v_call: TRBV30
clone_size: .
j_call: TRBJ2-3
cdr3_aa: CAWSEGRGTDTQYF
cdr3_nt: TGTGCCTGGAGTGAGGGCAGGGGGACAGATACGCAGTATTTT

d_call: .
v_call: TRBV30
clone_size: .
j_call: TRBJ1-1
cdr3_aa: CAWGPTPNTEAFF
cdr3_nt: TGTGCCTGGGGGCCGACCCCGAACACTGAAGCTTTCTTT

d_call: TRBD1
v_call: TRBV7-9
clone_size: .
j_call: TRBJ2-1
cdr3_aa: CASSATGVNEQFF
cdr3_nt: TGTGCCAGCAGCGCAACAGGGGTCAATGAGCAGTTCTTC

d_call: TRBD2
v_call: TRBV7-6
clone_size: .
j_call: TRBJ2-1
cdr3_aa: CASSLATGLAGEQFF
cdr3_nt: TGTGCCAGCAGCTTAGCGACGGGACTAGCGGGTGAGCAGTTCTTC